The following is a TCR beta chain sequence with its context. Method: immunoSEQ multiplex PCR; TCRdb's copy keeps in-frame clones and lacks some. The sample has some 1 million clones; about 70% are singletons. These data come from a study of shared clonotypes between healthy human individuals. Germline CDR1 reads SEHNR; CDR2 reads FQNEAQ (reference sequence). The CDR3 has 15 residues. Material for sequencing was memory CD4+ T cells sorted from blood. Subset denoted: CD45RA-negative fraction. The genes are TRBV7-9 and TRBJ2-5, with TRBD1 identical over 7 bases. TRBJ2-7 matches the DNA end more closely, so the J call is doubtful. The clonotype originates from a man between 18 and 29 years old in good health. Here the CDR3 DNA reads TGTGCCAGCAGCTCGAGGACAGGCCGACCCTACGAGCAGTACTTC. As protein: CASSSRTGRPYEQYF.